Shown below are 28 T cell receptor beta chains from a single sample sequenced in a study of early T cells in non-severe SARS-CoV-2 infection. TCRdb re-called the 5' RACE reads with MiXCR, one entry per CDR3 protein. The data contain over 100,000 distinct CDR3 sequences, approximately 14% of them singletons. Sample: whole blood. The origin of the receptors is an adult who was a healthcare worker with PCR-confirmed SARS-CoV-2 infection or an uninfected control (not recorded which).

The table lists this clonotype with many counts. The chain uses TRBV18 and TRBJ2-3; 11 nucleotides agree with TRBD2. Trimming cost V 3 bases and J 4 bases; bases outside gene matches: 12. The CDR3 runs to 18 residues. CDR1 is KGHSH, CDR2 LQKENI, per germline. The CDR3 region has the DNA TGTGCCAGCTCACCTCCAACGGCTAGCGGGAGGTGGGCAGATACGCAGTATTTT. Protein product: CASSPPTASGRWADTQYF.

The chain joins TRBV5-4 to TRBJ1-2, with D possibly being TRBD1 (5 bases). CDR1 and CDR2 (germline): SGHNT, YYREEE (reference sequence). Trimming stripped 4 bases from V and 4 bases from J, with 11 bases between. The CDR3 is 13 amino acids. CDR3 residues: CASSTPGTYGYTF. The CDR3 region has the DNA TGTGCCAGCAGCACCCCAGGGACCTATGGCTACACCTTC.

This clonotype was seen many times. The CDR3 DNA follows: TGTGCCAGCAGTCGTACGACTAGCGGGAGTTCCAATGAGCAGTTCTTC. It codes for CASSRTTSGSSNEQFF. V and J are TRBV2 and TRBJ2-1; TRBD2 aligns across 12 bases. Germline loops: CDR1 SNHLY, CDR2 FYNNEI. V lost 5 bases and J lost 6; bases outside the gene matches: 8. The CDR3 is 16 amino acids.

The chain couples TRBV6-4 to TRBJ2-2; 7 bases match TRBD1. CDR3 length equals 16 residues. Germline CDR1 and CDR2: MRHNA and SNTAGT. V lost 6 bases and J lost 1; bases outside the gene matches: 8. DNA of the CDR3: TGTGCCAGCAGCAACGCTAGACAGGGGAACACCGGGGAGCTGTTTTTT. Protein product: CASSNARQGNTGELFF.

The J gene is TRBJ2-3, the V gene TRBV27; the D gene is possibly TRBD1 (6 bases). Germline V gene sequence: CDR1 MNHEY, CDR2 SMNVEV (reference sequence). V was cut by 1 base and J by 0 bases, with 11 bases left in between. The CDR3 runs to 16 residues. Here the CDR3 DNA reads TGTGCCAGCAGTTTATGGGGCAGGGGAAGCACAGATACGCAGTATTTT. Its translation: CASSLWGRGSTDTQYF.

The chain employs TRBV7-9 and TRBJ2-2, with 9 bases fitting TRBD2. CDR1 is SEHNR and CDR2 is FQNEAQ in the germline V gene (reference sequence). V was clipped by 4 bases and J by 0 bases; unmatched bases: 3. There are 16 residues in the CDR3. CDR3 bases: TGTGCCAGCAGCTCCCGACTAGCGGCGAACACCGGGGAGCTGTTTTTT. The encoded protein is CASSSRLAANTGELFF.

The CDR3 DNA is TGTGCCAGCGGGCCCCAATACGAGCAGTACTTC. Protein product: CASGPQYEQYF. The rearrangement uses TRBV7-9 and TRBJ2-7; no clear D. The CDR3 is 11 residues long. Looked up from germline, CDR1 is SEHNR and CDR2 is FQNEAQ (reference sequence). V lost 8 bases to trimming and J lost 4 bases, with 9 bases between them.

The V call is TRBV6-6, the J call TRBJ1-1; TRBD1 agrees at 7 bases. The CDR3 consists of 14 residues. The ends lost 7 bases at V and 5 bases at J; junction bases unmatched: 10. Looked up from germline, CDR1 is MNHNY and CDR2 is SVGAGI (reference sequence). This CDR3 is CASNSPGQLTEAFF. As DNA, the CDR3 is TGTGCCAGCAACTCACCGGGACAGCTTACTGAAGCTTTCTTT.

This clonotype was counted a single time. The chain couples TRBV29-1 to TRBJ2-1; D is unclear. Deletions cut 3 bases from V and 0 bases from J, with 9 bases between. The CDR3 contains 14 residues. Germline V CDR1 and CDR2: SQVTM, ANQGSEA. CDR3 nucleotides: TGCAGCGTTGAGGCCCCGAGCTCCTACAATGAGCAGTTCTTC. Its protein product is CSVEAPSSYNEQFF.

The chain links TRBV18 to TRBJ2-3; D ambiguous. The V end lost 3 bases, the J end lost 4 bases, and 11 bases lay between the germline ends. Germline V gene data show CDR1 as KGHSH and CDR2 as LQKENI. The CDR3 contains 14 residues. The DNA of the CDR3 is TGTGCCAGCTCACCTCCGTATGGGGCAGATACGCAGTATTTT. This sequence encodes CASSPPYGADTQYF.

This clonotype appeared many times. The V and J genes are TRBV6-6 and TRBJ2-4, with D possibly matching TRBD2 (5 bases). The CDR3 consists of 14 residues. Trimming took 7 bases from V and 3 from J, leaving 13 bases between them. CDR1 is MNHNY and CDR2 is SVGAGI in the germline V gene (reference sequence). The CDR3 loop reads CASTRGPSKNIQYF. CDR3 nucleotide sequence: TGTGCCAGCACTCGCGGGCCCAGCAAAAACATTCAGTACTTC.

This clonotype has at least ten counts. This chain links TRBV12-3 or TRBV12-4 with TRBJ1-5, with D tentatively TRBD1 (5 bases). The CDR3 is 14 amino acids. V was clipped by 3 bases and J by 7 bases, with 13 bases between them. Here the CDR3 reads CASSFANRGQPQHF. The CDR3 bases are TGTGCCAGCAGTTTCGCCAATAGGGGACAGCCCCAGCATTTT.

There are many counts of this clonotype. V is TRBV14 and J is TRBJ2-1; 13 nucleotides line up with TRBD2. The CDR3 has 14 amino acids. Germline V gives CDR1 SGHDN, CDR2 FVKESK. The trim removed 2 bases at V and 15 bases at J, leaving 7 bases unmatched. Written as DNA, the CDR3 is TGTGCCAGCAGCCAAACTAGCGGGAGGGCCGGGCGGTTCTTC. Amino acid sequence: CASSQTSGRAGRFF.

The chain links TRBV6-6 to TRBJ1-5; no firm D call. The CDR3 totals 13 residues. V lost 0 bases, J lost 5 bases, and 5 bases lay in between. The V gene's germline CDR1 is MNHNY and CDR2 SVGAGI (reference sequence). The CDR3 coding sequence is TGTGCCAGCAGTTACTCGGGAGATCAGCCCCAGCATTTT. Amino acid sequence: CASSYSGDQPQHF.

This clonotype was recorded at least ten times. This rearrangement joins TRBV12-3 or TRBV12-4 to TRBJ2-3; the D is unclear. The V end lost 4 bases, the J end lost 2 bases, and 4 bases lay between the germline ends. The CDR3 has 12 residues. CDR3 residues: CASSYFTDTQYF. The CDR3, as DNA: TGTGCCAGCAGTTACTTCACAGATACGCAGTATTTT.

This clonotype is classed as medium-sized (0.01 to 0.1%). V usage is TRBV13 and J usage is TRBJ2-5; 8 bases match TRBD1. From germline, CDR1 is PRHDT and CDR2 FYEKMQ (reference sequence). This CDR3 has 13 residues. With V trimmed by 5 bases and J by 5 bases, 4 bases remained unmatched. The CDR3, as DNA: TGTGCCAGCAGCCCCCGGACAGGGGAGACCCAGTACTTC. Translated, it gives CASSPRTGETQYF. Based on the CDR3 plus reference TRBV13 and TRBJ2-5, the full variable domain is AAGVIQSPRHLIKEKRETATLKCYPIPRHDTVYWYQQGPGQDPQFLISFYEKMQSDKGSIPDRFSAQQFSDYHSELNMSSLELGDSALYFCASSPRTGETQYFGPGTRLLVL.

V gene TRBV11-2 combines with J gene TRBJ2-5; maybe TRBD2 (5 bases). With 1 base removed from V and 4 bases from J, the gap between germline ends came to 13 bases. Germline V CDR1 and CDR2: SGHAT, FQNNGV. The CDR3 is 15 residues long. CDR3 in DNA: TGTGCCAGCAGCTTAGTCGGGCGGGTGGCAGAGACCCAGTACTTC. Protein product: CASSLVGRVAETQYF.

This clonotype was detected many times. The chain joins TRBV10-3 to TRBJ2-1; D unclear. V shed 2 bases and J shed 8 bases, with 10 bases lying between them. CDR1 ENHRY and CDR2 SYGVKD come from the germline V gene. CDR3 length: 13 amino acids. The CDR3 reads CAISESPWDEQFF. The CDR3 DNA sequence: TGTGCCATCAGTGAGAGCCCCTGGGATGAGCAGTTCTTC.

The chain carries TRBV2 and TRBJ2-3; no clear D gene. Trimming stripped 6 bases from V and 4 bases from J, with 5 bases between. The CDR3 is 11 amino acids. CDR1 is SNHLY, CDR2 FYNNEI, per germline. The CDR3 bases are TGTGCCAGCAGGGTTGCAGATACGCAGTATTTT. Translated, it gives CASRVADTQYF.

The chain links TRBV20-1 to TRBJ2-1; 7 bases map to TRBD2. This CDR3 region has 13 residues. The V and J ends lost 5 bases and 7 bases, in that order; junction bases with no gene match: 8. CDR1 and CDR2 (germline): DFQATT, SNEGSKA (reference sequence). The CDR3 sequence is CSAVGPGGNEQFF. The CDR3, as DNA: TGCAGTGCTGTCGGACCCGGGGGGAATGAGCAGTTCTTC.

This clonotype has ten or more counts. The chain recombines TRBV12-3 or TRBV12-4 with TRBJ2-1; D gene ambiguous. This CDR3 contains 11 residues. Between the trimmed V and J ends, which lost 4 bases and 10 bases, there was a span of 8 bases. CDR3 protein: CASSSWREQFF. DNA of the CDR3: TGTGCCAGCAGTTCATGGCGGGAGCAGTTCTTC.

This clonotype was counted a few times. This chain connects TRBV20-1 to TRBJ1-5; tentatively, D is TRBD1 (5 bases). Germline CDR1 reads DFQATT; CDR2 reads SNEGSKA (reference sequence). The CDR3 runs 14 residues. Trimming stripped 3 bases from V and 6 bases from J, with 15 bases between. CDR3 loop: CSARSGVEVQPQHF. CDR3 nucleotides: TGCAGTGCTAGGTCGGGGGTGGAGGTTCAGCCCCAGCATTTT.

There are many counts of this clonotype. This chain uses TRBV28 with TRBJ1-1; 9 bases agree with TRBD1. Looked up from germline, CDR1 is MDHEN and CDR2 is SYDVKM. The CDR3 has 15 residues. V shed 1 base and J 4 bases; nucleotides not matched to a gene: 4. CDR3 DNA: TGTGCCAGCAGTTTATCGAGGGACAGGGCCACTGAAGCTTTCTTT. Its translation: CASSLSRDRATEAFF.

This chain uses TRBV28 with TRBJ2-3; D perhaps matches TRBD2 (6 bases). The CDR3 contains 13 residues. Trimming cost V 3 bases and J 6 bases, with 10 bases left between them. Germline V lookup: CDR1 MDHEN, CDR2 SYDVKM. The CDR3 sequence is CASSFLGRDTQYF. In nucleotides, the CDR3 is TGTGCCAGCAGTTTTCTAGGGAGGGATACGCAGTATTTT.

This clonotype was seen more than once but under ten times. V and J are TRBV12-3 or TRBV12-4 and TRBJ2-3; D may be TRBD2 (5 bases). The length of the CDR3 is 15 residues. V was shortened by 3 bases and J by 6 bases, with 16 bases between the two germline ends. The CDR3, as DNA: TGTGCCAGCAGTTTTCCCAGGCTGTCGGGGGATACGCAGTATTTT. Encoded protein: CASSFPRLSGDTQYF.

This clonotype turned up a few times. This chain links TRBV7-9 with TRBJ2-1, with no clear D. Germline lookup yields CDR1 SEHNR and CDR2 FQNEAQ (reference sequence). V shed 5 bases and J shed 5 bases, with 7 bases lying between them. The CDR3 runs 12 residues. CDR3 amino acids: CASSTQNNEQFF. The CDR3 DNA is TGTGCCAGCAGCACCCAAAACAATGAGCAGTTCTTC.

This clonotype has more than one count but fewer than ten. The J gene is TRBJ1-5, the V gene TRBV6-5; 7 positions agree with TRBD1. This CDR3 has 14 residues. From germline, CDR1 is MNHEY and CDR2 SVGAGI. J was trimmed by 7 bases and V by 2 bases; bases with no gene match: 5. DNA for the CDR3: TGTGCCAGCAGTTACGCAGGGGGAGTGCAGCCCCAGCATTTT. Amino acids: CASSYAGGVQPQHF.

This clonotype appeared many times. The chain links TRBV4-1 to TRBJ1-4; D is uncertain. V lost 0 bases, J lost 8 bases, and 19 bases lay in between. The CDR3 covers 17 residues. Per the germline V gene, CDR1 is MGHRA and CDR2 is YSYEKL. In DNA form, the CDR3 reads TGCGCCAGCAGCCAAGATCTTACCGGGTGGGCAGACGAAAAACTGTTTTTT. Translation gives CASSQDLTGWADEKLFF.